The clone carrying this T cell receptor (beta chain) was observed a handful of times. Its antigen is not known. The data derive from a study of T and B cells in COVID-19 patients. Across the whole study: The recovered patients had mostly mild to moderate COVID-19 with outpatient management. Nine tenths of the roughly 20 active-infection patients had comorbidities associated with unfavorable COVID-19 outcome.

Study findings and constraints: No sequencing was yet done of CD4+, regulatory or CD8+ subsets, or of SARS-CoV-2-responsive or tetramer+ sorted cells.

Each TRB amplification used about 230-550 ng of genomic DNA from blood. TRB rearrangements were amplified by multiplex PCR with BIOMED2 TRB-A/B primers. TCRdb called the multiplex PCR reads again in MiXCR, with one record for every CDR3 protein. The sample consists of around 15,000 distinct CDR3 sequences, 25% to 30% of them appearing once. The clonotype comes from a human donor who had recovered from COVID-19. The sequenced material came from blood.

The CDR3 sequence: CASSLTSGINTGELFF. Here the CDR3 DNA reads TGCGCCAGCAGCTTGACTAGCGGGATAAACACCGGGGAGCTGTTTTTT. V and J are TRBV5-1 and TRBJ2-2; 10 bases are shared with TRBD2. This CDR3 region has 16 residues. The germline CDR1 and CDR2 sequences are SGHRS and YFSETQ. V dropped 1 base and J dropped 2; count of bases not matched to a gene: 2.